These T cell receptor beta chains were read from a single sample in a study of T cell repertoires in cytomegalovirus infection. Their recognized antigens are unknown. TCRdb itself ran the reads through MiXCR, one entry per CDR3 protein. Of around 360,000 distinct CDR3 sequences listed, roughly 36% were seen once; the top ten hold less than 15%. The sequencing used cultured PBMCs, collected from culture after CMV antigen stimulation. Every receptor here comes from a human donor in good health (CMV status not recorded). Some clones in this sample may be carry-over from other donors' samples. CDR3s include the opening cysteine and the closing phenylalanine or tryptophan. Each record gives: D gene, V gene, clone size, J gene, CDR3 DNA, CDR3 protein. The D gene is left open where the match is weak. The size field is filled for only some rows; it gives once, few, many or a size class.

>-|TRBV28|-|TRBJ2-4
TGTGCCAGCAGTGCAGAGCCCCTAGCCAAAAACATTCAGTACTTC
CASSAEPLAKNIQYF
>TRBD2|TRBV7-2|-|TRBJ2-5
TGTGCCAGCAGCTTAGGGTGGAGCGGGAGCGATTTTGGGGAGACCCAGTACTTC
CASSLGWSGSDFGETQYF
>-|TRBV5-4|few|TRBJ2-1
TGTGCCAGCAGCGCAAGGCCCCCGGTGGAACAACAATCTCCGTTCTTC
CASSARPPVEQQSPFF
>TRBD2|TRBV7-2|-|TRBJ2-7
TGTGCCAGCAGCTTAGGCGGGACTACGAACGAGCAGTACTTC
CASSLGGTTNEQYF
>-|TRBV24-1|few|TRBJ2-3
TGTGCCACCAGTGACCCCGCCGTGGATCATACGCAGTATTTT
CATSDPAVDHTQYF
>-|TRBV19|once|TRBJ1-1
TGTGCCAGTAGTAACACCCCCAGCAAAGCTTTCTTT
CASSNTPSKAFF
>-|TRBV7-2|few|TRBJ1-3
TGTGCCAGCAGCCCCCGGGGGCCTTCTGGAAACACCATATATTTT
CASSPRGPSGNTIYF
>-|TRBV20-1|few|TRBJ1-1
TGCAGTTCAGATCAGCAGGGGAACACTGAAGCTTTCTTT
CSSDQQGNTEAFF
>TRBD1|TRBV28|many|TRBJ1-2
TGTGCCAGCAGTGACAACAGGGGGCATGGCTACACCTTC
CASSDNRGHGYTF
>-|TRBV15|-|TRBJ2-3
TGTGCCACGAGCCTTTCACCAAATACGCATACGCAGTATTTT
CATSLSPNTHTQYF
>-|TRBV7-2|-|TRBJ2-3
TGTGCCAGCAGCTTAAGGTCCCCGGCGGGTACAGATACGCAGTATTTT
CASSLRSPAGTDTQYF
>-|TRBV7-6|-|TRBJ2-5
TGTGCCAGCAGCTTAGCACCGGGCAGCCAAGAGACCCAGTACTTC
CASSLAPGSQETQYF
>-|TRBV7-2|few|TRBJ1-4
TGTGCCAGCAGCTTAGGAGGGGTTGAAAAACTGTTTTTT
CASSLGGVEKLFF
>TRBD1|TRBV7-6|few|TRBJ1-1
TGTGCCAGCAGGAGGACAGGGGGCGATGAAGCTTTCTTT
CASRRTGGDEAFF
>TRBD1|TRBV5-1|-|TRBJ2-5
TGCGCCAGCAGCCCGACAGGGGCTGGGGAGACCCAGTACTTC
CASSPTGAGETQYF
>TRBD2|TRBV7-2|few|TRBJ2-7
TGTGCCAGCAGCTTCTTTAGCGGGAGCTCCTACGAGCAGTACTTC
CASSFFSGSSYEQYF
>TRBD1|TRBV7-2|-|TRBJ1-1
TGTGCCAGCAGCTTGACCAGGGGGCGGAACACTGAAGCTTTCTTT
CASSLTRGRNTEAFF